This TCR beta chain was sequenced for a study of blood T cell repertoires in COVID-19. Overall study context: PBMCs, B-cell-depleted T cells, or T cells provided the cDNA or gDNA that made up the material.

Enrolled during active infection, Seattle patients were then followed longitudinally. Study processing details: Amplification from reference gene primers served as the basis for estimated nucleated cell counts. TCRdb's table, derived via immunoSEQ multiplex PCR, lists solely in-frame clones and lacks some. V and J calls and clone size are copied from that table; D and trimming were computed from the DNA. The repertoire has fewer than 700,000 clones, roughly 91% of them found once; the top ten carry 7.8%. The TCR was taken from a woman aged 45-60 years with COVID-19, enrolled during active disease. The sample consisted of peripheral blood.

In DNA, the CDR3 is TGTGCCAGCAGTGAGCAGGGTCTAACTGAAGCTTTCTTT. Encoded protein: CASSEQGLTEAFF. The V gene is TRBV25-1, the J gene TRBJ1-1, with TRBD1 as a possible D gene (5 bases). V lost 3 bases to trimming and J lost 5 bases, with 10 bases between them. CDR3 length equals 13 residues. The germline CDR1 and CDR2 sequences are MGHDK and SYGVNS. The variable domain in full, completed from reference TRBV25-1 and TRBJ1-1, reads EADIYQTPRYLVIGTGKKITLECSQTMGHDKMYWYQQDPGMELHLIHYSYGVNSTEKGDLSSESTVSRIRTEHFPLTLESARPSHTSQYLCASSEQGLTEAFFGQGTRLTVV.